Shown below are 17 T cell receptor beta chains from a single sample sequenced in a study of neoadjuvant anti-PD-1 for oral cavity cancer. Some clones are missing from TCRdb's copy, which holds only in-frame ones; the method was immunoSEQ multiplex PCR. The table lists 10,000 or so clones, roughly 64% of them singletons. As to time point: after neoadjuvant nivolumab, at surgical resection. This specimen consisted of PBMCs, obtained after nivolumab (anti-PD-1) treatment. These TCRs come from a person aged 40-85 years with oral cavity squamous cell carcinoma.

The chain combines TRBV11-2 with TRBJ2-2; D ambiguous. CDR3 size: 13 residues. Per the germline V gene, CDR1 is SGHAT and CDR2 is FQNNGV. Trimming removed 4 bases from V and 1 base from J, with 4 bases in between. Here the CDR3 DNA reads TGTGCCAGCAGCTCGGTGAACACCGGGGAGCTGTTTTTT. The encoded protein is CASSSVNTGELFF.

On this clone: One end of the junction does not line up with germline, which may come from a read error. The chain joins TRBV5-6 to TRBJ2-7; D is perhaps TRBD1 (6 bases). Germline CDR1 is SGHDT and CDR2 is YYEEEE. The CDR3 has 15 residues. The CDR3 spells CASSLDRLEAYEQYF. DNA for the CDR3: TGTGCCAGCAGTTTGGACAGACTCGAGGCCTACGAGCAGTACTTC. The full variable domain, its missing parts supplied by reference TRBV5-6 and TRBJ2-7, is DAGVTQSPTHLIKTRGQQVTLRCSPKSGHDTVSWYQQALGQGPQFIFQYYEEEERQRGNFPDRFSGHQFPNYSSELNVNALLLGDSALYLCASSLDRLEAYEQYFGPGTRLTVT.

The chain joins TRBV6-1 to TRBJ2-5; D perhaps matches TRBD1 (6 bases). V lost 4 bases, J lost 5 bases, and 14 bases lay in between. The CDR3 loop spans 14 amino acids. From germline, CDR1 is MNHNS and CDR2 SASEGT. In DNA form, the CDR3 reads TGTGCCAGCAGTGGCCGGGTCCAGGGGGAGACCCAGTACTTC. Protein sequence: CASSGRVQGETQYF.

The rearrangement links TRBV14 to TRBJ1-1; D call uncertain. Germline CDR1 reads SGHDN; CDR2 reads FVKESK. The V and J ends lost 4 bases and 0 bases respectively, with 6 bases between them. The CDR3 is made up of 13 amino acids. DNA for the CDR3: TGTGCCAGCAGCCGCCAAATGAACACTGAAGCTTTCTTT. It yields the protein CASSRQMNTEAFF.

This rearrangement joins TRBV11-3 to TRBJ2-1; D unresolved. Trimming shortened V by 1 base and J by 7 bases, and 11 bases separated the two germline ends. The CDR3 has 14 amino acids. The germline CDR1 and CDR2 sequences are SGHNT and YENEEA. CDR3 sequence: CASSLAPSANEQFF. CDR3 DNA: TGTGCCAGCAGCTTAGCCCCATCCGCTAATGAGCAGTTCTTC.

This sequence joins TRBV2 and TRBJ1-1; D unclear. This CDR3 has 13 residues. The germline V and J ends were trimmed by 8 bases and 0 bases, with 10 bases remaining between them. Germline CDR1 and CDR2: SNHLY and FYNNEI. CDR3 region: CASGGRVNTEAFF. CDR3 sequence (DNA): TGTGCCAGCGGTGGTAGGGTGAACACTGAAGCTTTCTTT.

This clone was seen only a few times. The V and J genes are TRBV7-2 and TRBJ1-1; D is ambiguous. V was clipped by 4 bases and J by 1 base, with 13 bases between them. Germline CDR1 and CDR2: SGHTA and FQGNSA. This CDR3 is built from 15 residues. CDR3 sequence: CASSSPRGSNTEAFF. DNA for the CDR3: TGTGCCAGCAGCTCCCCGCGCGGATCGAACACTGAAGCTTTCTTT.

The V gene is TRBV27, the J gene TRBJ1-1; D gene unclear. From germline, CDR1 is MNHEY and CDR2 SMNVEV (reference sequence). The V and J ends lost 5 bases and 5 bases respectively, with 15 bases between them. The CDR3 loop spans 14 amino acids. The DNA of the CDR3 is TGTGCCAGCAGTCCAGCCGGGGTGCGGACTGAAGCTTTCTTT. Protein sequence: CASSPAGVRTEAFF.

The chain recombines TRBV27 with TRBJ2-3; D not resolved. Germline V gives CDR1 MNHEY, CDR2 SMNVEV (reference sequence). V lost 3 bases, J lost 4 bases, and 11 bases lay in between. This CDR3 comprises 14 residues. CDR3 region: CASSFQTNSDTQYF. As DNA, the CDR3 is TGTGCCAGCAGTTTTCAGACGAACTCAGATACGCAGTATTTT.

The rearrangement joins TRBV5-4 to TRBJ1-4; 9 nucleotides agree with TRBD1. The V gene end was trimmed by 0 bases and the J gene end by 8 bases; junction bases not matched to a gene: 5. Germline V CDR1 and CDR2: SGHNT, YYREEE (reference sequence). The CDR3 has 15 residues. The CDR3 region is CASSLARDRDEKLFF. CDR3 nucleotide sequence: TGTGCCAGCAGCTTGGCCCGGGACAGGGACGAAAAACTGTTTTTT.

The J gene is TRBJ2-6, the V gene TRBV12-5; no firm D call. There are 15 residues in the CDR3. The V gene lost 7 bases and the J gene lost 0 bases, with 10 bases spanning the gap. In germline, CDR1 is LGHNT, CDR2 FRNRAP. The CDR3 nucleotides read TGTGCTAGTGTCCAGGTTAGCTCTGGGGCCAACGTCCTGACTTTC. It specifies CASVQVSSGANVLTF. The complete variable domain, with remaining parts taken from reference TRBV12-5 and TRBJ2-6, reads DARVTQTPRHKVTEMGQEVTMRCQPILGHNTVFWYRQTMMQGLELLAYFRNRAPLDDSGMPKDRFSAEMPDATLATLKIQPSEPRDSAVYFCASVQVSSGANVLTFGAGSRLTVL.

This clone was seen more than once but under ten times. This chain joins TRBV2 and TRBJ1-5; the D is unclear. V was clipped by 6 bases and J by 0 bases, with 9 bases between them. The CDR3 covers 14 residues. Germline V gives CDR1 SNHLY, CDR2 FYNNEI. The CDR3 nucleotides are TGTGCCAGCAGCCGGGAGCTTAGCAATCAGCCCCAGCATTTT. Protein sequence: CASSRELSNQPQHF.

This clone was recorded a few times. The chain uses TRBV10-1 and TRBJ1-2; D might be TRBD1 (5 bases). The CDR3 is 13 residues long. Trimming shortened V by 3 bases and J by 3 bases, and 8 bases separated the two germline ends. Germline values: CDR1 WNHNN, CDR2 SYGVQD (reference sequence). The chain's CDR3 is CASSDGGDYGYTF. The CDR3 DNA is TGCGCCAGCAGTGATGGGGGGGACTATGGCTACACCTTC.

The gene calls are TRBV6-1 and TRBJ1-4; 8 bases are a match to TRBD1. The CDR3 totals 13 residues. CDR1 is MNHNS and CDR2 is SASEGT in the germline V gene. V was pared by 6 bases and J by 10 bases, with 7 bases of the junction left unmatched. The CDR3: CASRATTGGKLFF. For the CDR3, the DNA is TGTGCCAGCAGGGCTACTACAGGGGGAAAACTGTTTTTT.

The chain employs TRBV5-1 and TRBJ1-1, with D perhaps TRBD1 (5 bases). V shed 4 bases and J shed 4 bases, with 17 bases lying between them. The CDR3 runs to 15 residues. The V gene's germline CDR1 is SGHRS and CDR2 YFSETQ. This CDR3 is CASSLHGGLSTEAFF. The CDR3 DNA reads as TGCGCCAGCAGCCTCCACGGGGGATTGAGCACTGAAGCTTTCTTT.

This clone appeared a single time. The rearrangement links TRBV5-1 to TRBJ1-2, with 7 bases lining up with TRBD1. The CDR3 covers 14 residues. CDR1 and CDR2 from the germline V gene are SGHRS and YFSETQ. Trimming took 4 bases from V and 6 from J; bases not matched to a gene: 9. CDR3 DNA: TGCGCCAGCAGCGCCATGACAGGGATGAATGGCTACACCTTC. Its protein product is CASSAMTGMNGYTF.

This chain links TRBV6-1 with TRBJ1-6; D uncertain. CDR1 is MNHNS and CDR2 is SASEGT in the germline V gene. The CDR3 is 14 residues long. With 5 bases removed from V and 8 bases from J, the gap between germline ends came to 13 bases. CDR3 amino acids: CASSLNPGDSPLHF. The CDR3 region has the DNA TGTGCCAGCAGTCTCAACCCGGGCGATTCACCCCTCCACTTT.